The 16 T cell receptor beta chains listed next were all sequenced from one sample in a study of T-cell memory formation after mild COVID-19. TCRdb fed the 5' RACE reads into MiXCR, producing one record per CDR3 protein. This sample has around 500,000 distinct CDR3 sequences, with over 15% found just once. Source material: PBMCs or a T cell subset sorted from them (not recorded which). Receptors originate from an adult woman who had mild COVID-19 (a few samples of this study predate the infection). Cell type and time point are not known.

The chain carries TRBV20-1 and TRBJ2-7; 7 bases align to TRBD1. J gave up 0 bases and V 0 bases, and 5 bases lay outside the gene matches. Germline CDR1 and CDR2: DFQATT and SNEGSKA (reference sequence). This CDR3 has 15 amino acids. The CDR3 reads CSARDFRQGSYEQYF. CDR3 DNA: TGCAGTGCTAGAGATTTCAGACAGGGCTCCTACGAGCAGTACTTC.

The gene calls are TRBV5-1 and TRBJ2-3, with D tentatively TRBD1 (6 bases). Germline lookup yields CDR1 SGHRS and CDR2 YFSETQ. Trimming took 0 bases from V and 1 from J, leaving 12 bases between them. The CDR3 extends over 16 amino acids. Here the CDR3 reads CASSLAQGYRTDTQYF. CDR3 sequence (DNA): TGCGCCAGCAGCTTGGCACAGGGATACCGCACAGATACGCAGTATTTT.

This clonotype was seen repeatedly, ten times or more. J is TRBJ2-2 and V is TRBV7-3; TRBD1 might be the D (5 bases). The CDR3 consists of 16 residues. V was clipped by 6 bases and J by 2 bases, with 16 bases between them. The germline V gene encodes CDR1 SGHTA and CDR2 FQGTGA. The CDR3 nucleotides read TGTGCCAGCAGTCTCAACCAGGGCATTAACACCGGGGAGCTGTTTTTT. Its protein is CASSLNQGINTGELFF.

A few counts support this clonotype. The J gene is TRBJ1-5, the V gene TRBV20-1; D gene uncertain. Germline V gives CDR1 DFQATT, CDR2 SNEGSKA (reference sequence). The V and J ends lost 1 base and 0 bases respectively, with 7 bases between them. The CDR3 extends over 14 amino acids. The CDR3 reads CSARGADSNQPQHF. The CDR3 nucleotides read TGCAGTGCTAGAGGGGCAGATAGCAATCAGCCCCAGCATTTT.

This chain links TRBV2 with TRBJ1-2; perhaps TRBD1 as D (6 bases). CDR3 size: 15 residues. Per the germline V gene, CDR1 is SNHLY and CDR2 is FYNNEI. The V end lost 0 bases, the J end lost 5 bases, and 13 bases lay between the germline ends. CDR3 coding DNA: TGTGCCAGCAGTGAAGCGAGGTACAGGGATTATGGCTACACCTTC. Protein: CASSEARYRDYGYTF. Drawing the rest from reference TRBV2 and TRBJ1-2, the complete variable domain is EPEVTQTPSHQVTQMGQEVILRCVPISNHLYFYWYRQILGQKVEFLVSFYNNEISEKSEIFDDQFSVERPDGSNFTLKIRSTKLEDSAMYFCASSEARYRDYGYTFGSGTRLTVV.

There are many counts of this clonotype. The chain links TRBV3-1 to TRBJ2-3; D uncertain. The V and J ends lost 1 base and 6 bases respectively, with 8 bases between them. In germline, CDR1 is LGHDT, CDR2 YNNKEL (reference sequence). The CDR3 consists of 13 residues. In DNA form, the CDR3 reads TGTGCCAGCAGCCAAGGAGGCGCGGATACGCAGTATTTT. Amino acid sequence: CASSQGGADTQYF.

This clonotype was counted between two and nine times. Written as DNA, the CDR3 is TGTGCCAGCAGCTCTACCGGACGGTACGAGCAGTACTTC. This sequence encodes CASSSTGRYEQYF. The chain joins TRBV7-2 to TRBJ2-7; D not resolved. The CDR3 extends over 13 amino acids. CDR1 SGHTA and CDR2 FQGNSA come from the germline V gene. V shed 4 bases and J shed 4 bases, with 11 bases lying between them. The full variable domain, with the rest looked up from reference TRBV7-2 and TRBJ2-7, is GAGVSQSPSNKVTEKGKDVELRCDPISGHTALYWYRQSLGQGLEFLIYFQGNSAPDKSGLPSDRFSAERTGGSVSTLTIQRTQQEDSAVYLCASSSTGRYEQYFGPGTRLTVT.

This clonotype was recorded many times. The V and J genes are TRBV20-1 and TRBJ2-1; TRBD2 matches 10 bases. Germline loops: CDR1 DFQATT, CDR2 SNEGSKA (reference sequence). V was pared by 2 bases and J by 6 bases, with 7 bases of the junction left unmatched. The CDR3 runs to 15 residues. CDR3 DNA: TGCAGTGCTAGACCAGCGGGGGGGAACCTCAATGAGCAGTTCTTC. Residues: CSARPAGGNLNEQFF.

This clonotype was picked up a small number of times. J is TRBJ2-2 and V is TRBV5-4, with 9 bases aligning to TRBD2. Trimming took 0 bases from V and 3 from J; bases not matched to a gene: 6. Germline lookup yields CDR1 SGHNT and CDR2 YYREEE (reference sequence). The CDR3 loop spans 17 amino acids. The CDR3 protein is CASSLAGSGSYTGELFF. In nucleotides, the CDR3 is TGTGCCAGCAGCTTGGCCGGTAGCGGGAGCTACACCGGGGAGCTGTTTTTT.

This clonotype was detected a few times. This chain connects TRBV12-3 or TRBV12-4 to TRBJ1-1; D ambiguous. The CDR3 totals 14 residues. Trimming stripped 5 bases from V and 1 base from J, with 11 bases between. CDR3 nucleotide sequence: TGTGCCAGCAGTCCCTTAGACTGGAACACTGAAGCTTTCTTT. Translating gives CASSPLDWNTEAFF.

The V gene is TRBV30, the J gene TRBJ1-2, with unresolved D. The V and J ends lost 1 base and 3 bases respectively, with 9 bases between them. CDR3 length: 13 amino acids. Germline values: CDR1 GTSNPN, CDR2 SVGIG (reference sequence). The CDR3 here is CAWSDGRHYGYTF. The CDR3 coding sequence is TGTGCCTGGAGTGACGGGCGGCACTATGGCTACACCTTC.

This clonotype has only a few counts. The V call is TRBV7-3, the J call TRBJ1-2; 8 nucleotides match TRBD1. This CDR3 region has 17 residues. Germline-derived CDR1 and CDR2 are SGHTA and FQGTGA. The J segment lost 6 bases and the V segment lost 2 bases, leaving 14 bases of the junction unmatched. The CDR3 loop is CASSLSPSPGQADGYTF. The CDR3 DNA is TGTGCCAGCAGCTTATCTCCCAGTCCGGGACAGGCCGATGGCTACACCTTC.

The V and J genes are TRBV5-1 and TRBJ1-3, with a possible D match to TRBD1 (6 bases). The CDR3 runs to 14 residues. V was pared by 4 bases and J by 2 bases, with 10 bases between. Germline values: CDR1 SGHRS, CDR2 YFSETQ. The chain's CDR3 is CASSRTATGNTIYF. CDR3 DNA: TGCGCCAGCAGCCGGACAGCTACTGGAAACACCATATATTTT.

In this sample, this clonotype turned up many times. The chain links TRBV7-9 to TRBJ2-1; perhaps TRBD2 as D (6 bases). The CDR3 consists of 14 residues. CDR1 is SEHNR and CDR2 is FQNEAQ in the germline V gene (reference sequence). As DNA, the CDR3 is TGTGCTGCCTGGTACGGGGGTTCCTACAATGAGCAGTTCTTC. Translating gives CAAWYGGSYNEQFF.

The chain uses TRBV2 and TRBJ2-1, with 10 bases identical to TRBD2. V shed 4 bases and J 6 bases; nucleotides not matched to a gene: 9. The CDR3 is 16 amino acids. Germline CDR1 SNHLY, CDR2 FYNNEI. The CDR3 spells CASSVGSGRAGNEQFF. The CDR3 DNA reads as TGTGCCAGCAGTGTAGGCAGCGGGAGGGCGGGCAATGAGCAGTTCTTC.

The rearrangement joins TRBV18 to TRBJ1-1, with D unclear. This CDR3 spans 13 amino acids. The V end lost 3 bases, the J end lost 7 bases, and 12 bases lay between the germline ends. CDR1 KGHSH and CDR2 LQKENI come from the germline V gene. CDR3 sequence: CASSPMVSREAFF. CDR3 coding DNA: TGTGCCAGCTCACCTATGGTGTCCCGTGAAGCTTTCTTT.